This TCR beta chain was obtained from a study of blood T cell repertoires in COVID-19. Produced via immunoSEQ multiplex PCR; TCRdb's table is partial and in-frame only. Found here are a few hundred thousand clones, around 85% of them singletons; the top ten hold 6% to 7%. V gave up 6 bases and J gave up 5 bases; unmatched junction bases: 2. Germline V lookup: CDR1 MNHEY, CDR2 SMNVEV (reference sequence). The CDR3 runs to 14 residues. The TCR was taken from a woman aged 35 to 49 who had recovered from COVID-19. The sample comprised PBMCs or T cells enriched from blood (not recorded which). The chain recombines TRBV27 with TRBJ2-1; TRBD2 matches at 12 bases. CDR3 sequence reads: CASRTSGSNNEQFF. CDR3 bases: TGTGCCAGCAGGACTAGCGGGAGTAACAATGAGCAGTTCTTC.